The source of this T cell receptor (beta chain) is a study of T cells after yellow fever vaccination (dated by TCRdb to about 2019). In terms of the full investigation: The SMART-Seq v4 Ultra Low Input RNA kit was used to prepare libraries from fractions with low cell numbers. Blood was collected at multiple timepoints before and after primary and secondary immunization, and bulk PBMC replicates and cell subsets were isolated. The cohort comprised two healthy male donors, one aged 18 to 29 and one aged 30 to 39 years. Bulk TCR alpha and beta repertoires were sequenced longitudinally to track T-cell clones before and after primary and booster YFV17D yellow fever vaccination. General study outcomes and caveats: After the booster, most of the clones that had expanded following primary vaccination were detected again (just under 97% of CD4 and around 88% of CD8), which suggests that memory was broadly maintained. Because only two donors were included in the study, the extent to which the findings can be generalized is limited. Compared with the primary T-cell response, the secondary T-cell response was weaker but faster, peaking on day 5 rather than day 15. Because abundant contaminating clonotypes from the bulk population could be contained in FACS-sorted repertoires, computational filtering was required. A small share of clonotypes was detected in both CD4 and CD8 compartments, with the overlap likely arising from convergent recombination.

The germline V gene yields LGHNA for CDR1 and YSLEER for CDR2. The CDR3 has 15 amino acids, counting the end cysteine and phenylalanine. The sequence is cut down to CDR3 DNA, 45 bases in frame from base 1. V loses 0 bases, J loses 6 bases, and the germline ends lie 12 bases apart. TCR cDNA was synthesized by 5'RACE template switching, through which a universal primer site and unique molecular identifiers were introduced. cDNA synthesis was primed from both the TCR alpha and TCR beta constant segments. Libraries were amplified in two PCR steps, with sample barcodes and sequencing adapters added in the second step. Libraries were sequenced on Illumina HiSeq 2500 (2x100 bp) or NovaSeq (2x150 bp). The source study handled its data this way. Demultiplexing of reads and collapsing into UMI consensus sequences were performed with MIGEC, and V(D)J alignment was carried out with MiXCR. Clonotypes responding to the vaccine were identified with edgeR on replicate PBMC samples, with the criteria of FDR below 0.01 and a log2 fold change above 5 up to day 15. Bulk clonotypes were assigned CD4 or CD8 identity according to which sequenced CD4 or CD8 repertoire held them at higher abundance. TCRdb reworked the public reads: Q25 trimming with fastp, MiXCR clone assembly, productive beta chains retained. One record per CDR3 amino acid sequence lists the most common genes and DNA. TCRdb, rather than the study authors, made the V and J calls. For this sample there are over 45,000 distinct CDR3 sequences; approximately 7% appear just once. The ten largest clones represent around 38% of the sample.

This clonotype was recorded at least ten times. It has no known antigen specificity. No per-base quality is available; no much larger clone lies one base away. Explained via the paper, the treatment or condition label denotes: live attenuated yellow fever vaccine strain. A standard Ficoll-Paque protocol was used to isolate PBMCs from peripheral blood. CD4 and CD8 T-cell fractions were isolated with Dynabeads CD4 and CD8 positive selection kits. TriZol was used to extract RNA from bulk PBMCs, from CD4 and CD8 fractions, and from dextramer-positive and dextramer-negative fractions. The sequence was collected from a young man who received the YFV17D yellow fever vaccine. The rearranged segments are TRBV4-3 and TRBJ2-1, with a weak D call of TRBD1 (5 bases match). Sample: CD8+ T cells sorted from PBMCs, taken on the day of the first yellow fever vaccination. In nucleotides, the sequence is TGCGCCAGCAGCCAAGACGGAAACAGGCTCAATGAGCAGTTCTTC. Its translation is CASSQDGNRLNEQFF.